Listed below are T cell receptor beta chains from one sample, sequenced in a study of blood T cells in healthy people across ages. In TCRdb, the 5' RACE reads were re-called with MiXCR into one record per CDR3 protein. The sample records approximately 800,000 distinct CDR3 sequences, more than 35% being singletons. The specimen sequenced was blood. These receptor sequences come from an elderly man in good health. Both conserved end residues are part of each CDR3. D genes are given only for firm matches. Clone size is given for some rows only: seen once, a few or many times, or a class if the clone is expanded.

V	J	size	D	DNA	CDR3
TRBV10-3	TRBJ2-1	many	-	TGTGCCATCAGCAGTCCCCGAGGAGCAGGGGTGGACAATGAGCAGTTCTTC	CAISSPRGAGVDNEQFF
TRBV29-1	TRBJ2-3	few	-	TGCAGCGTTGAAGAGGGGGATACGCAGTATTTT	CSVEEGDTQYF
TRBV20-1	TRBJ1-5	-	TRBD1	TGCAGTGCTAGTGGGACAGGGGCGAGACAGCCCCAGCATTTT	CSASGTGARQPQHF
TRBV15	TRBJ2-3	-	-	TGTGCCACCAGCAGTGACCGGAGGCATTGCTCTAGCACAGATACGCAGTATTTT	CATSSDRRHCSSTDTQYF
TRBV27	TRBJ2-3	many	TRBD2	TGTGCCAGCAGTTTAAGTAGCGGGAGAGATACGCAGTATTTT	CASSLSSGRDTQYF
TRBV28	TRBJ2-7	-	-	TGTGCCAGCAGTTACAGCGAAACATACAATGAGCAGTACTTC	CASSYSETYNEQYF
TRBV5-1	TRBJ2-7	-	-	TGCGCCAGCAGCTTGGGACTAGAGCGGTACGAGCAGTACTTC	CASSLGLERYEQYF
TRBV29-1	TRBJ2-7	-	-	TGCAGCGCCCGACAGAAGCCCCACGAGCAGTACTTC	CSARQKPHEQYF
TRBV2	TRBJ2-5	-	TRBD1	TGTGCCAGCAGTGAGACAGGGAGTCAAGAGACCCAGTACTTC	CASSETGSQETQYF
TRBV2	TRBJ2-3	-	-	TGTGCCAGCAGTGAAGCTGCCAGGAGCACAGATACGCAGTATTTT	CASSEAARSTDTQYF
TRBV29-1	TRBJ2-5	-	-	TGCAGCGTTGTAGTTGACTTTAAAGAGACCCAGTACTTC	CSVVVDFKETQYF
TRBV7-8	TRBJ2-3	-	-	TGTGCCAGCAGCTCCGCGACGGGATTTAGCACAGATACGCAGTATTTT	CASSSATGFSTDTQYF
TRBV10-3	TRBJ2-2	-	-	TGTGCCATCAGAACGACAGCGAACACCGGGGAGCTGTTTTTT	CAIRTTANTGELFF
TRBV12-3/TRBV12-4	TRBJ2-5	-	TRBD2	TGTGCCAGCAGTTTAGGCGACCAGCGGGAGAAAGAGACCCAGTACTTC	CASSLGDQREKETQYF
TRBV20-1	TRBJ2-5	-	-	TGCAGTGCTAGAGATCTCGGTTACTCCGGACAGAACCAAGAGACCCAGTACTTC	CSARDLGYSGQNQETQYF
TRBV6-5	TRBJ1-2	-	TRBD1	TGTGCCAGCAGTTTCATCACCCGGGACAGGAGCTATGGCTACACCTTC	CASSFITRDRSYGYTF
TRBV7-9	TRBJ2-7	-	TRBD2	TGTGCCAGCAGCTTAGATCCGGCGGGACTATTAACCTACGAGCAGTACTTC	CASSLDPAGLLTYEQYF
TRBV5-1	TRBJ2-7	-	-	TGCGCCTGCAGTCAGGGGCAGGGGAACTACGAGCAGTACTTC	CACSQGQGNYEQYF
TRBV4-3	TRBJ2-5	-	-	TGCGCCAGCAGCCAAGATTGGAGTGACTTACAAGAGACCCAGTACTTC	CASSQDWSDLQETQYF
TRBV7-2	TRBJ1-1	few	TRBD1	TGTGCCAGCAGCCTCGGTTCGGACAGGCCGAACACTGAAGCTTTCTTT	CASSLGSDRPNTEAFF